The rows below give T cell receptor beta chains drawn from one sample of a study of cytomegalovirus exposure and HLA in healthy donors. TCRdb's table, derived via immunoSEQ multiplex PCR, lists solely in-frame clones and lacks some. The table includes about 150,000 clones, 85% to 90% detected once. Sequencing input: PBMCs. The receptors derive from a woman aged 18-29 years in good health and CMV-seropositive. The CDR3 runs from the conserved cysteine through the conserved F or W. A D gene is named only where the DNA matches it firmly. Some rows have no size entry. The others give once, few or many, or a class for an expanded clone.

v_call	clone_size	j_call	d_call	cdr3_length	cdr3_aa	cdr3_nt
TRBV5-6	NA	TRBJ2-7	TRBD1	12	CASSSQTGWQYF	TGTGCCAGCAGCTCGCAGACAGGGTGGCAGTACTTC
TRBV28	NA	TRBJ2-1	TRBD2	18	CASRVPFGTSGRANEQFF	TGTGCCAGCAGGGTCCCCTTTGGGACTAGCGGGAGGGCCAATGAGCAGTTCTTC
TRBV27	NA	TRBJ1-2	TRBD1	13	CASSPGQTYGYTF	TGTGCCAGCAGTCCGGGACAGACCTATGGCTACACCTTC
TRBV2	NA	TRBJ2-1	TRBD2	18	CASGGGILAGGQGNKQFF	TGTGCCAGCGGGGGCGGGATACTAGCGGGAGGCCAGGGGAATAAGCAGTTCTTC
TRBV7-7	once	TRBJ2-5	TRBD2	17	CASSLGVRREGEETQYF	TGTGCCAGCAGCTTAGGAGTGCGGCGGGAGGGTGAAGAGACCCAGTACTTC
TRBV29-1	NA	TRBJ1-3	NA	11	CSVSSGNTIYF	TGCAGCGTCAGCTCTGGAAACACCATATATTTT
TRBV9	NA	TRBJ2-2	TRBD2	17	CASSVAAGLANTGELFF	TGTGCCAGCAGCGTAGCCGCAGGACTAGCCAACACCGGGGAGCTGTTTTTT
TRBV5-1	NA	TRBJ2-3	TRBD2	16	CASSPISTSGTDTQYF	TGCGCCAGCAGCCCTATTTCGACTAGCGGCACAGATACGCAGTATTTT
TRBV2	once	TRBJ2-6	NA	16	CASSKGAAPGANVLTF	TGTGCCAGCAGTAAAGGGGCCGCCCCCGGGGCCAACGTCCTGACTTTC
TRBV19	few	TRBJ2-7	TRBD1	14	CASKRTGRSYEQYF	TGTGCCAGTAAAAGGACAGGGCGCTCCTACGAGCAGTACTTC
TRBV18	NA	TRBJ2-7	TRBD2	16	CASSPGSSGSSYEQYF	TGTGCCAGCTCACCAGGGTCTAGCGGGAGCTCCTACGAGCAGTACTTC
TRBV18	NA	TRBJ1-2	NA	14	CASSPPGGSYGYTF	TGTGCCAGCTCACCACCGGGGGGTTCCTATGGCTACACCTTC
TRBV5-4	once	TRBJ2-6	NA	15	CASSLDLSGANVLTF	TGTGCCAGCAGCTTGGATCTCTCTGGGGCCAACGTCCTGACTTTC
TRBV5-1	NA	TRBJ2-3	NA	14	CASHLTGSTDTQYF	TGCGCCAGCCATCTCACGGGGAGCACAGATACGCAGTATTTT
TRBV18	NA	TRBJ1-1	NA	15	CASSPRSGQGTEAFF	TGTGCCAGCTCACCACGTTCGGGACAAGGAACTGAAGCTTTCTTT
TRBV30	NA	TRBJ2-5	NA	13	CAWRRAEPETQYF	TGTGCCTGGAGGAGGGCCGAGCCGGAGACCCAGTACTTC
TRBV19	NA	TRBJ1-2	TRBD1	15	CASSIRRTGADGYTF	TGTGCCAGTAGTATACGTAGGACAGGGGCTGATGGCTACACCTTC
TRBV6-6	NA	TRBJ2-1	TRBD2	15	CASSGTSGRANEQFF	TGTGCCAGCAGTGGGACTAGCGGGAGGGCCAATGAGCAGTTCTTC
TRBV5-1	NA	TRBJ2-7	TRBD1	15	CASSWNQGQGYEQYF	TGCGCCAGCAGCTGGAACCAGGGACAGGGATACGAGCAGTACTTC
TRBV5-1	NA	TRBJ2-1	TRBD2	17	CASSLAGLAGGVGEQFF	TGCGCCAGCAGCTTGGCCGGACTAGCGGGAGGGGTCGGGGAGCAGTTCTTC
TRBV9	NA	TRBJ2-3	NA	14	CASSATRRADTQYF	TGTGCCAGCAGCGCGACCCGGCGGGCAGATACGCAGTATTTT
TRBV6-6	NA	TRBJ1-2	TRBD1	13	CASSQGQYYGYTF	TGTGCCAGCAGCCAGGGACAGTACTATGGCTACACCTTC
TRBV6-1	NA	TRBJ2-7	NA	13	CASSELANYEQYF	TGTGCCAGCAGTGAACTAGCCAACTACGAGCAGTACTTC
TRBV11-3	NA	TRBJ1-2	NA	13	CASSLFRGSGYTF	TGTGCCAGCAGCTTGTTCAGGGGAAGCGGCTACACCTTC
TRBV4-2	NA	TRBJ2-3	TRBD1	15	CASSQQPGGQDTQYF	TGTGCCAGCAGCCAACAGCCAGGGGGTCAGGATACGCAGTATTTT
TRBV4-3	NA	TRBJ2-1	TRBD2	16	CASSRSRASGNNEQFF	TGCGCCAGCAGCCGATCCCGGGCTAGCGGGAACAATGAGCAGTTCTTC
TRBV6-6	NA	TRBJ2-2	TRBD1	12	CASSRQGGELFF	TGTGCCAGCAGTAGACAGGGAGGGGAGCTGTTTTTT
TRBV9	NA	TRBJ1-4	NA	16	CASSVDTGTTNEKLFF	TGTGCCAGCAGCGTAGATACGGGGACAACTAATGAAAAACTGTTTTTT
TRBV11-3	once	TRBJ2-4	NA	17	CASSFRGTALAKNIQYF	TGTGCCAGCAGCTTCCGCGGGACGGCACTAGCCAAAAACATTCAGTACTTC
TRBV11-3	NA	TRBJ2-2	TRBD2	17	CASSSTSGSTNTGELFF	TGTGCCAGCAGCTCGACTAGCGGGAGTACGAACACCGGGGAGCTGTTTTTT